Presented here are 17 T cell receptor beta chains from one specimen sequenced in a study of CD8+ T cells in alopecia areata. Extraction of RNA preceded its reverse transcription into cDNA, which served as the sequencing template. Clones were sequenced by immunoSEQ multiplex PCR, and TCRdb holds only the in-frame ones, with some missing. Counted here are over 100,000 clones, approximately 54% occurring once; the ten biggest clones make up 9.5% to 15%. The treatment: oral pan-JAK inhibitor, 5-10 mg twice daily. The sequences come from CD8+ T cells sorted from blood, collected at week 24, from a patient treated with tofacitinib. The receptor set was obtained from a human donor with alopecia areata.

The gene calls are TRBV13 and TRBJ2-5; D uncertain. Germline loops: CDR1 PRHDT, CDR2 FYEKMQ (reference sequence). The CDR3 runs 14 residues. With 2 bases removed from V and 4 bases from J, the gap between germline ends came to 11 bases. In nucleotides, the CDR3 is TGTGCCAGCAGCTTAAGGCAGTGGGGAGAGACCCAGTACTTC. Its protein product is CASSLRQWGETQYF.

The chain has TRBV12-5 and TRBJ2-1; no reliable D call. The CDR3 covers 11 residues. V was trimmed by 5 bases and J by 8 bases, leaving 7 bases between them. Germline V lookup: CDR1 LGHNT, CDR2 FRNRAP. CDR3 sequence (DNA): TGTGCTAGTGGTCCGATCCATGAGCAGTTCTTC. This gives the protein CASGPIHEQFF. Variable domain in full (rest from reference TRBV12-5 and TRBJ2-1): DARVTQTPRHKVTEMGQEVTMRCQPILGHNTVFWYRQTMMQGLELLAYFRNRAPLDDSGMPKDRFSAEMPDATLATLKIQPSEPRDSAVYFCASGPIHEQFFGPGTRLTVL.

This clone was found a few times. The chain recombines TRBV14 with TRBJ1-5; D possibly corresponds to TRBD1 (5 bases). Trimming pared 6 bases from V and 0 bases from J, leaving 12 bases between. The CDR3 extends over 15 amino acids. The germline V gene has CDR1 SGHDN and CDR2 FVKESK. The chain's CDR3 is CASRQGRHSNQPQHF. The CDR3 region has the DNA TGTGCCAGCAGGCAGGGACGGCATAGCAATCAGCCCCAGCATTTT.

The rearrangement links TRBV14 to TRBJ2-1; the D gene is possibly TRBD2 (6 bases). Trimming shortened V by 0 bases and J by 4 bases, and 13 bases separated the two germline ends. CDR3 length: 16 residues. The V gene's germline CDR1 is SGHDN and CDR2 FVKESK. The CDR3 coding sequence is TGTGCCAGCAGCCAAGATTCGGGGGTGTATTACAATGAGCAGTTCTTC. Protein sequence: CASSQDSGVYYNEQFF.

The chain links TRBV5-6 to TRBJ2-3, with D unclear. V gave up 3 bases and J gave up 4 bases, with 18 bases separating them. The germline gives CDR1 SGHDT, CDR2 YYEEEE. CDR3 length equals 16 residues. The CDR3 nucleotides read TGTGCCAGCAGCTCCCGATTATCCTTAACCCCAGATACGCAGTATTTT. Amino acid sequence: CASSSRLSLTPDTQYF.

This clone was recorded a few times. The CDR3 loop reads CASSPPTVTDTQYF. DNA of the CDR3: TGTGCCAGCTCACCACCAACAGTCACAGATACGCAGTATTTT. The J gene is TRBJ2-3, the V gene TRBV18; D is undetermined. Germline assignment: CDR1 KGHSH and CDR2 LQKENI. This CDR3 is 14 amino acids long. V was shortened by 0 bases and J by 2 bases, with 6 bases between the two germline ends.

The rearrangement links TRBV7-9 to TRBJ2-5; D is unresolved. The CDR3 is 17 amino acids. CDR1 SEHNR and CDR2 FQNEAQ come from the germline V gene (reference sequence). Trimming took 4 bases from V and 3 from J, leaving 21 bases between them. CDR3 DNA: TGTGCCAGCAGCTCCCCCAAGGTTAATCCTAGGGAAGAGACCCAGTACTTC. Protein: CASSSPKVNPREETQYF.

The chain combines TRBV30 with TRBJ1-5; D unclear. The CDR3 contains 13 residues. The germline CDR1 and CDR2 sequences are GTSNPN and SVGIG (reference sequence). V was trimmed by 2 bases and J by 7 bases, leaving 12 bases between them. The CDR3 DNA sequence: TGTGCCTGGAGTCCGGGGTCGGAGCAGCCCCAGCATTTT. This sequence encodes CAWSPGSEQPQHF.

The CDR3: CASRIAGGPYEQYF. The CDR3 nucleotides are TGTGCCAGCAGGATAGCGGGGGGCCCCTACGAGCAGTACTTC. The chain combines TRBV27 with TRBJ2-7, with 10 bases lining up with TRBD2. CDR3 length equals 14 residues. Germline V gene data show CDR1 as MNHEY and CDR2 as SMNVEV (reference sequence). The junction had 4 bases not matched to a gene; V was cut back by 6 bases and J by 2 bases.

V is TRBV7-9 and J is TRBJ1-1; D is possibly TRBD1 (5 bases). The CDR3 length is 15 residues. Trimming shortened V by 4 bases and J by 1 base, and 13 bases separated the two germline ends. Germline V CDR1 and CDR2: SEHNR, FQNEAQ (reference sequence). CDR3 in amino acids: CASSSMGVWNTEAFF. CDR3 sequence (DNA): TGTGCCAGCAGCTCAATGGGGGTTTGGAACACTGAAGCTTTCTTT. The full variable domain, completed using reference TRBV7-9 and TRBJ1-1, is DTGVSQNPRHKITKRGQNVTFRCDPISEHNRLYWYRQTLGQGPEFLTYFQNEAQLEKSRLLSDRFSAERPKGSFSTLEIQRTEQGDSAMYLCASSSMGVWNTEAFFGQGTRLTVV.

Only a few counts were recorded for this clone. This specimen includes other DNA sequences encoding the same CDR3. The V call is TRBV7-9, the J call TRBJ2-7, with no clear D. Deletions cut 4 bases from V and 2 bases from J, with 9 bases between. Germline V CDR1 and CDR2: SEHNR, FQNEAQ (reference sequence). This CDR3 region has 13 residues. The CDR3 protein is CASSSSGTYEQYF. In DNA, the CDR3 is TGTGCCAGCAGCTCCTCAGGAACCTACGAGCAGTACTTC. Variable domain in full (rest from reference TRBV7-9 and TRBJ2-7): DTGVSQNPRHKITKRGQNVTFRCDPISEHNRLYWYRQTLGQGPEFLTYFQNEAQLEKSRLLSDRFSAERPKGSFSTLEIQRTEQGDSAMYLCASSSSGTYEQYFGPGTRLTVT.

Concerning this clone itself: Other nucleotide sequences in the sample specify the same CDR3. The chain couples TRBV27 to TRBJ2-5; D might be TRBD1 (6 bases). The germline CDR1 and CDR2 sequences are MNHEY and SMNVEV (reference sequence). This CDR3 is built from 12 residues. V dropped 5 bases and J dropped 5 bases, with 9 bases sitting between them. The CDR3 protein is CASSPRGETQYF. The DNA for the CDR3 is TGTGCCAGCAGTCCTAGGGGGGAGACCCAGTACTTC.

The rearrangement joins TRBV19 to TRBJ2-3, with TRBD1 matching 8 bases. Germline values: CDR1 LNHDA, CDR2 SQIVND (reference sequence). V dropped 3 bases and J dropped 0; count of bases not matched to a gene: 2. There are 15 residues in the CDR3. The CDR3 sequence: CASSMDRESTDTQYF. Written as DNA, the CDR3 is TGTGCCAGTAGTATGGACAGGGAGAGCACAGATACGCAGTATTTT.

CDR3 amino acids: CSVPGAQTNEQYF. The CDR3 coding sequence is TGCAGCGTCCCAGGGGCCCAGACGAACGAGCAGTACTTC. This chain connects TRBV29-1 to TRBJ2-7, with TRBD1 as a possible D gene (6 bases). Germline V gene data show CDR1 as SQVTM and CDR2 as ANQGSEA. Trimming left V 6 bases short and J 5 bases short, with 17 bases between. CDR3 length equals 13 residues.

The V call is TRBV13, the J call TRBJ2-3; D might be TRBD1 (6 bases). The CDR3 has 16 amino acids. V lost 4 bases and J 0 bases, leaving 14 bases between the germline ends. The germline V gene has CDR1 PRHDT and CDR2 FYEKMQ (reference sequence). Here the CDR3 reads CASSSRAGESTDTQYF. The CDR3, as DNA: TGTGCCAGCAGCTCCCGAGCAGGGGAGAGCACAGATACGCAGTATTTT.

The chain joins TRBV29-1 to TRBJ1-1, with 7 bases lining up with TRBD1. This CDR3 has 14 residues. CDR1 and CDR2 from the germline V gene are SQVTM and ANQGSEA. V trimming: 7 bases; J trimming: 6 bases; junction bases outside the gene matches: 14. DNA for the CDR3: TGCAGCGCCATCCGACCCGACAGGGTAGCTGAAGCTTTCTTT. The encoded protein is CSAIRPDRVAEAFF.

Worth noting for this clone: The junction and the germline gene differ at one end; a read error may be behind it. The chain combines TRBV29-1 with TRBJ1-1; 9 bases agree with TRBD1. The length of the CDR3 is 13 residues. The V gene's germline CDR1 is SQVTM and CDR2 ANQGSEA. CDR3 region: CSVEGDREGEAFF. The CDR3 bases are TGCAGCGTCGAAGGGGACAGGGAGGGTGAAGCTTTCTTT.